This T cell receptor beta chain comes out of a study of blood T cell repertoires in COVID-19. The wider study: Acute and convalescent COVID-19 samples came from the United States, Italy and Spain. The cDNA or gDNA used as material had been derived from T cells, B-cell-depleted T cells, or PBMCs.

This CDR3 is 15 amino acids long. The trim removed 6 bases at V and 2 bases at J, leaving 10 bases unmatched. The germline CDR1 and CDR2 sequences are SGHAT and FQNNGV. In the original processing: Amplified reference gene primers provided the basis for estimating nucleated cell counts. Profiling relied on immunoSEQ multiplex PCR, and the TCRdb table lists in-frame clones only, not all of them. D and trimming come from the DNA, and the V and J calls and clone size come from that table. The table has tens of thousands of clones, around 87% seen once. Sample: peripheral blood. V usage is TRBV11-2 and J usage is TRBJ2-7, with 7 bases that match TRBD1. The origin of this receptor is a man aged 80 or over with acute or convalescent COVID-19. CDR3 coding DNA: TGTGCCAGCAGTCCAACAGGGGACCCTACCTACGAGCAGTACTTC. Residues: CASSPTGDPTYEQYF.